This TCR beta chain was found in a study of blood T cell repertoires in COVID-19 (dated by TCRdb to 2019 to 2021). Some background on the complete study: Collaborator samples came from the United States, Italy and Spain and covered acute and convalescent phases of COVID-19. The repertoires were made available in a free public database intended to serve as a resource for research on the immune response to SARS-CoV-2. Where available, HLA class I and class II types were obtained from metadata supplied by the sample provider rather than from assay-based typing. The material from the prospective study consisted of cDNA or gDNA derived from T cells, B-cell-depleted T cells, or PBMCs. Samples were obtained from the ongoing ImmuneRACE study (first 160 participants) and from 1,254 subjects provided by 6 global collaborators. Nearly every sample came with metadata listing a de-identified subject ID, COVID-19 status, age in years and sex. The dataset comprised deeply sampled blood TCRbeta repertoires from subjects exposed to, actively infected with, or recovered from COVID-19.

Another Seattle source contributed samples from volunteer blood donors who had recovered from COVID-19. Whole blood was collected in K2EDTA tubes by collaborating institutions according to the institutions' own protocols. Collaborator samples were shipped for TCRbeta analysis as frozen whole blood, isolated PBMCs, or DNA extracted from either sample type. TCRbeta CDR3 regions were amplified from genomic DNA by means of the immunoSEQ Assay, a bias-controlled multiplex PCR. The authors processed their data as follows. Nucleated cell counts per sample were estimated from amplification of reference gene primers within the assay. To quantify the absolute abundance of each unique TCRbeta CDR3 rearrangement, sequence reads were collapsed and filtered. For each sample, productive Simpson clonality was calculated by taking the square root of Simpson's diversity index across productive rearrangements. This immuneACCESS table, as held by TCRdb, lists in-frame sequences with V and J called but not all clones. Of the missing ones, under half trace to an unresolved V gene in checked studies; the others have no known cause. V, J and clone size are those of that table, while D and trimming were read from the DNA. Within this sample are approximately 240,000 clones, with 70% to 90% of them counted one time only. Of the sample, 2.5% to 3.5% falls within the top ten clones.

General study outcomes and caveats: Clinical and demographic metadata were provided uncurated, with the amount varying by source and participant.

The CDR3 goes from the cysteine to the phenylalanine over 16 residues. Just the 48-base CDR3 DNA is kept, in frame starting at base 1. In the germline V gene, CDR1 corresponds to SGHDN and CDR2 to FVKESK. Trimming takes 4 bases from V and 1 base from J, and the germline ends sit 13 bases apart. With regard to this clone: The antigen it binds to is not known. Base qualities are not recorded, but no much larger clone differs from it by a single base.

This chain is built from TRBV14 and TRBJ2-2; the D gene is unclear. Sequenced sample: peripheral blood. The receptor comes from a woman in her twenties or thirties who had recovered from COVID-19. The DNA sequence is as follows: TGTGCCAGCAGCCCTCGCCCAGGTGTGAACACCGGGGAGCTGTTTTTT. Its coded protein is CASSPRPGVNTGELFF.